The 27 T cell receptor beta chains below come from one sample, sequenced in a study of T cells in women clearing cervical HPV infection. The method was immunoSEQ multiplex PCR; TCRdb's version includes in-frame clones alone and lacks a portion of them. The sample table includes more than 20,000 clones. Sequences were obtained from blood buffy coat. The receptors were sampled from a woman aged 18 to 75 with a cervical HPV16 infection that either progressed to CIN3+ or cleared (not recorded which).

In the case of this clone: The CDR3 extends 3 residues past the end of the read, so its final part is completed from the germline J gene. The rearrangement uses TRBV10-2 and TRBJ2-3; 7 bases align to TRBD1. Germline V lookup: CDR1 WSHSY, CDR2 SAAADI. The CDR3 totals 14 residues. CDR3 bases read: TGCGCCAGCAGATCGGGACAGCGACAAGAGACG. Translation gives CASRSGQRQET. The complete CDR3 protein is CASRSGQRQETQYF.

The DNA read from the CDR3 is TGCAGTGCCTCTACAGGCTTTGATTCACCC. Amino acid sequence: CSASTGFDSP. The whole CDR3 sequence reads CSASTGFDSPLHF. The chain employs TRBV20-1 and TRBJ1-6, with D possibly matching TRBD1 (5 bases). The CDR3 end is not reached by the read, which stops 3 residues before it; the germline J gene fills it in. V lost 6 bases, J lost 8 bases, and 14 bases lay in between. The CDR3 length is 13 residues. From germline, CDR1 is DFQATT and CDR2 SNEGSKA (reference sequence).

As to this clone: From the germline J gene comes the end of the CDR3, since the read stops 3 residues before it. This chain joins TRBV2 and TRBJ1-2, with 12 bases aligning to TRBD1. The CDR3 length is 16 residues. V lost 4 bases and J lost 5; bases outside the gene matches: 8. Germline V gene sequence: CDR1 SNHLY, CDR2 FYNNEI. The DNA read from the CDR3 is TGTGCCAGCAGTGGAGAGGGACAGGGGGCCTGGTATGGC. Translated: CASSGEGQGAWYG. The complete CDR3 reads CASSGEGQGAWYGYTF.

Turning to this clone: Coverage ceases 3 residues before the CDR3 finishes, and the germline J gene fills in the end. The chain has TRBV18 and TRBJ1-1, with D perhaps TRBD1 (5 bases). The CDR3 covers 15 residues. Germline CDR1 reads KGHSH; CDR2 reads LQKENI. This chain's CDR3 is CASSLEQGTQETAFF. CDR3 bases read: TGTGCCAGCTCCCTCGAGCAGGGTACCCAAGAGACA.

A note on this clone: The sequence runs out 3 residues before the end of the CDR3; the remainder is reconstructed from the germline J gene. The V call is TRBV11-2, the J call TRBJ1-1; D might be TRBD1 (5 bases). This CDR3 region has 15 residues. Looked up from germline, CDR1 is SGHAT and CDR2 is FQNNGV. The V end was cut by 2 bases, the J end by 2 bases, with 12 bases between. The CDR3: CASSLYGRVNTEAFF. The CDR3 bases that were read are TGTGCCAGCAGCTTATACGGCAGGGTAAACACTGAA.

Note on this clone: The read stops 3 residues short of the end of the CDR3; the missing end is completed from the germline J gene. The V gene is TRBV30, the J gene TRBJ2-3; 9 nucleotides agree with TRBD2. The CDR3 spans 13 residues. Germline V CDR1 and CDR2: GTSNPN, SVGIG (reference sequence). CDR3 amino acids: CAWSVQRGETQYF. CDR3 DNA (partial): TGTGCCTGGAGTGTACAGCGGGGGGAGACG.

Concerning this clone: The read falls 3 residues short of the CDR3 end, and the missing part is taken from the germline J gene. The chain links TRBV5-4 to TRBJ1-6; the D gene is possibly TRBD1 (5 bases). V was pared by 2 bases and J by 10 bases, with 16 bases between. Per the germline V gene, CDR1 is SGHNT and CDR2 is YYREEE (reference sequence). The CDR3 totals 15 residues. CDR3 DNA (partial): TGTGCCAGCAGCTTTCAGGGCGAGGGGTTCTCACCC. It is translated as CASSFQGEGFSP. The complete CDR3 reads CASSFQGEGFSPLHF.

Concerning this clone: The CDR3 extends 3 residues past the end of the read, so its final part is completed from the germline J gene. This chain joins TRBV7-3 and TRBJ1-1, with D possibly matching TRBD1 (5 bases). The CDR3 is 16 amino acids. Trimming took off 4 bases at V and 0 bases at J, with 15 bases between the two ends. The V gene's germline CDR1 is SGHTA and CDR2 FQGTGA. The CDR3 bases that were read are TGTGCCAGCAGCTCACAAGGGGAAAGGGTGAACACTGAA. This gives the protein CASSSQGERVNTE. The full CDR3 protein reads CASSSQGERVNTEAFF.

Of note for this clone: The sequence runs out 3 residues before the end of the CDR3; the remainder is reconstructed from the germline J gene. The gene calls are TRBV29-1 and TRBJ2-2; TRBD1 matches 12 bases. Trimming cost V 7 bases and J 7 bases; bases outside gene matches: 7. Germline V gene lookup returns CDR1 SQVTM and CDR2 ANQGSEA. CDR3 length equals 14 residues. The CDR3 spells CSARDRGQVGELFF. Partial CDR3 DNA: TGCAGCGCCCGGGACAGGGGGCAAGTCGGGGAG.

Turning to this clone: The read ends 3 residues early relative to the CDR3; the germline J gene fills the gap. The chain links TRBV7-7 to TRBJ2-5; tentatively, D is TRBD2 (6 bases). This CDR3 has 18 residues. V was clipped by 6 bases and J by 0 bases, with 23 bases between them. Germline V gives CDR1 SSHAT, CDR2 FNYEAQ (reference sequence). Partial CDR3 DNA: TGTGCCAGCAGGGTGGCCCATAGCGGAGTGGGGTACCAAGAGACC. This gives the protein CASRVAHSGVGYQET. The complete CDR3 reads CASRVAHSGVGYQETQYF. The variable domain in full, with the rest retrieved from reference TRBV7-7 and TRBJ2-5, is GAGVSQSPRYKVTKRGQDVTLRCDPISSHATLYWYQQALGQGPEFLTYFNYEAQPDKSGLPSDRFSAERPEGSISTLTIQRTEQRDSAMYRCASRVAHSGVGYQETQYFGPGTRLLVL.

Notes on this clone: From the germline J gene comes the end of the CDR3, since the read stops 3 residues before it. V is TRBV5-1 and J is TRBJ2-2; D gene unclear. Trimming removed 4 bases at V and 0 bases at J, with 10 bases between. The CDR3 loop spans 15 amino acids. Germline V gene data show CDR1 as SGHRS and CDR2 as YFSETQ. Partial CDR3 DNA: TGCGCCAGCAGCGCCCAGTTTGCGAACACCGGGGAG. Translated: CASSAQFANTGE. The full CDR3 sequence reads CASSAQFANTGELFF.

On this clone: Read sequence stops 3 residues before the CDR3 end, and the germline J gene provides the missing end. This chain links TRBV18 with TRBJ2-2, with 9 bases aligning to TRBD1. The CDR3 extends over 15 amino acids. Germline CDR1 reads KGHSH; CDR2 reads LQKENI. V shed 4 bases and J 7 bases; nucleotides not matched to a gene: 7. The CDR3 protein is CASSLGTGTLGELFF. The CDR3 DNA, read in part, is TGTGCCAGCTCACTTGGGACAGGGACCCTCGGGGAG.

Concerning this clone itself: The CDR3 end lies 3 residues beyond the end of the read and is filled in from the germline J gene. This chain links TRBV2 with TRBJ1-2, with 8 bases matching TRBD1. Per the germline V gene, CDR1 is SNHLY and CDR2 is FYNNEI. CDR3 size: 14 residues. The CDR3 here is CASSDKVRGHDYTF. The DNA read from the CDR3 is TGTGCCAGCAGTGATAAGGTCAGGGGGCACGAC.

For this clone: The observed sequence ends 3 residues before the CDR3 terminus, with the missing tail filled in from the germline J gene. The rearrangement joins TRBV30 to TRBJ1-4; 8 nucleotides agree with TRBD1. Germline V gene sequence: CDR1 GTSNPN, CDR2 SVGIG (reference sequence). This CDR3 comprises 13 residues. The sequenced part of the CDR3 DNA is TGTGCCTGCTCCCGGACAGGGCATTCACCA. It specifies CACSRTGHSP. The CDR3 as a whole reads CACSRTGHSPLFF.

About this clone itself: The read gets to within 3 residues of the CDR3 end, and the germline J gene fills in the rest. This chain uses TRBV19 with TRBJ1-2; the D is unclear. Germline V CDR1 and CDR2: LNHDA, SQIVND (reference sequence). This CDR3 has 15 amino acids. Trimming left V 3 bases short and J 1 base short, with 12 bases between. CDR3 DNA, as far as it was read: TGTGCCAGTAGTATTTTATGGTCGGGTAACTATGGC. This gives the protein CASSILWSGNYG. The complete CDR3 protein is CASSILWSGNYGYTF.

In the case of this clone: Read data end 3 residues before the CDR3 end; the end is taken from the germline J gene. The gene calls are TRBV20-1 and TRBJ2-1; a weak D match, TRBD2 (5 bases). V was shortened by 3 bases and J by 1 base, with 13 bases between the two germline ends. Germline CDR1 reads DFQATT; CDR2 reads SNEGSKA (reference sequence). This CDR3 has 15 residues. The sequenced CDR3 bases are TGCAGTGCTAGCACCCGGGGTGTGTCCTACAATGAG. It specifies CSASTRGVSYNE. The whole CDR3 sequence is CSASTRGVSYNEQFF.

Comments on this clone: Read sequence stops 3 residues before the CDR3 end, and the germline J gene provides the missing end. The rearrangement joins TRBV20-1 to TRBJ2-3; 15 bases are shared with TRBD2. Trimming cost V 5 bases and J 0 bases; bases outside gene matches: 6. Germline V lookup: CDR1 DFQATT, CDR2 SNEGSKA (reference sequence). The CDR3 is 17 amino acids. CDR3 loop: CSAHSGTSGGSTDTQYF. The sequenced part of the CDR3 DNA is TGCAGTGCTCACTCCGGGACTAGCGGGGGGAGCACAGATACG.

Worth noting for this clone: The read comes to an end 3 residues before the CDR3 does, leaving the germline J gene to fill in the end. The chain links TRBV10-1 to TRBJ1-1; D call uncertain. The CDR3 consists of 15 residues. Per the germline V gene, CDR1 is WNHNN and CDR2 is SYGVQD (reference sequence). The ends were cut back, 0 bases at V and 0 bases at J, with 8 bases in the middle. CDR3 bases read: TGCGCCAGCAGTGAGTCGGTGGGCCTGAACACTGAA. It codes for CASSESVGLNTE. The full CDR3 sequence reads CASSESVGLNTEAFF.

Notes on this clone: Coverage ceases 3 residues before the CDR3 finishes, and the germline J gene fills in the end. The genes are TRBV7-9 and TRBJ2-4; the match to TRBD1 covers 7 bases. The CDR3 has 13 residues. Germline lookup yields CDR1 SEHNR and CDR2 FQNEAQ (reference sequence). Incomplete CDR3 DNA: TGTGCCAGCATCGCTACAGGGGCTATTGGT. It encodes CASIATGAIG. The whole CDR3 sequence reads CASIATGAIGQYF.

The covered CDR3 bases are TGTGCCAGCAGTGAATTAAATTCGCTATATGGT. It yields the protein CASSELNSLYG. The whole CDR3 reads CASSELNSLYGQYF. The chain links TRBV6-1 to TRBJ2-4, with no clear D. The read ends 3 residues before the CDR3 terminus; that terminus is restored from the germline J gene. CDR1 is MNHNS and CDR2 is SASEGT in the germline V gene. The length of the CDR3 is 14 residues.

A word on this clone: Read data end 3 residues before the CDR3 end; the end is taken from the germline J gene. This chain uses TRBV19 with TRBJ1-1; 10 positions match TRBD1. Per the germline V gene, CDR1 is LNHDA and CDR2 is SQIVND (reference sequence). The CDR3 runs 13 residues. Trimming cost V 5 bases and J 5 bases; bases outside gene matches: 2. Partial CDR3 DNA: TGTGCCAGTAGTCGGGACAGGGGAACTGAA. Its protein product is CASSRDRGTE. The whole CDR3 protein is CASSRDRGTEAFF.

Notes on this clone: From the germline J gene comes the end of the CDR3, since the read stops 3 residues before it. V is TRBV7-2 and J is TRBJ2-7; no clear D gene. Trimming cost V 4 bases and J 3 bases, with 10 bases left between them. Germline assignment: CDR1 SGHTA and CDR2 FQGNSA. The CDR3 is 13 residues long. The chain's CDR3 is CASSSFRVYEQYF. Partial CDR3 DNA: TGTGCCAGCAGCTCTTTTAGAGTCTACGAG. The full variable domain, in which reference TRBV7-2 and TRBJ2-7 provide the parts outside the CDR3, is GAGVSQSPSNKVTEKGKDVELRCDPISGHTALYWYRQSLGQGLEFLIYFQGNSAPDKSGLPSDRFSAERTGGSVSTLTIQRTQQEDSAVYLCASSSFRVYEQYFGPGTRLTVT.

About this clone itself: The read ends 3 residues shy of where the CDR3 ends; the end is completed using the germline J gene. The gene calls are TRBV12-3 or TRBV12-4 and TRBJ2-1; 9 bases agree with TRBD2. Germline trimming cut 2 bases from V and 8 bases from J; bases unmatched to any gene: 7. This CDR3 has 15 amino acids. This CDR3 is CASSLLAGLIDEQFF. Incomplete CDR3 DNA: TGTGCCAGCAGTTTACTAGCGGGATTGATCGATGAG.

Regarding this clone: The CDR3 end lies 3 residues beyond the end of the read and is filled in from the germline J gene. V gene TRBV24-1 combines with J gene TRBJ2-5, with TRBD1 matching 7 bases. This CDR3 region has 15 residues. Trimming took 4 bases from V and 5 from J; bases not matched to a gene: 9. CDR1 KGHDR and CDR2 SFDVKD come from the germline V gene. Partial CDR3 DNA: TGTGCCACCAGTGAAGACAGGGCGTTGGGGGAGACC. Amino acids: CATSEDRALGET. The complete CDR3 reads CATSEDRALGETQYF.

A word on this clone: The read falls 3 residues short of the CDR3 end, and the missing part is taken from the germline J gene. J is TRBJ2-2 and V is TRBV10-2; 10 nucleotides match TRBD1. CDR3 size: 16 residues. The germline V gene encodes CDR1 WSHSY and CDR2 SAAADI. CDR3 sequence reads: CASSLGTGVLGEKLFF. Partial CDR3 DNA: TGCGCCAGCAGCCTCGGGACAGGGGTTTTGGGAGAAAAG.

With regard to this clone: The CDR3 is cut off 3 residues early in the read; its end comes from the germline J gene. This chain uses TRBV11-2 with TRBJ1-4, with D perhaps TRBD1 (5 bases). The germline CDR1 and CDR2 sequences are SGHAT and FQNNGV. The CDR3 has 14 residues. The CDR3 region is CAGSTSSGANVLFF. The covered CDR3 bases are TGTGCCGGGAGCACGAGCTCTGGGGCCAACGTA.

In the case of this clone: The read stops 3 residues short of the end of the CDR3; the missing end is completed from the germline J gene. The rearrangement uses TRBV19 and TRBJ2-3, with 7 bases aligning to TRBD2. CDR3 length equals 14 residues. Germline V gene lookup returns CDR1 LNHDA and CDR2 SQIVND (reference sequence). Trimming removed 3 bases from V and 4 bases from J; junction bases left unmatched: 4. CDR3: CASSMTSYSDTQYF. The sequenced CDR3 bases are TGTGCCAGTAGTATGACTAGCTACTCAGATACG.